The entry that follows covers one T cell receptor beta chain sequence. Antigen unknown. The source of the sample is a study of graft-versus-host responses after intestinal transplantation. The wider study: Every recipient underwent anti-thymocyte globulin induction, then tacrolimus and steroids for around three years.

Overall study results and limits: Some patients had graft-donor T cell macrochimerism. In their allografts, the ratios of graft-versus-host to host-versus-graft T cell clones were high. Ileal or blood samples showed some GvH clones first, and such clones were also found in recipient marrow.

The table came from immunoSEQ multiplex PCR; TCRdb's copy has only in-frame clones and leaves some out. Here the sample spans 70,000 or so clones, 84% being singletons. The V end lost 0 bases, the J end lost 0 bases, and 6 bases lay between the germline ends. The CDR3 length is 16 residues. Per the germline V gene, CDR1 is LGHNA and CDR2 is YNFKEQ. The source was unstimulated CD4+ T cells sorted from spleen or lymph node cells, collected before transplant. The chain employs TRBV4-2 and TRBJ2-6; TRBD1 is a possible D gene (5 bases). This clonotype was obtained from a human donor who was the organ donor for an intestinal transplant. This chain's CDR3 is CASSQDDSSGANVLTF. CDR3 coding DNA: TGTGCCAGCAGCCAAGATGACAGCTCTGGGGCCAACGTCCTGACTTTC.